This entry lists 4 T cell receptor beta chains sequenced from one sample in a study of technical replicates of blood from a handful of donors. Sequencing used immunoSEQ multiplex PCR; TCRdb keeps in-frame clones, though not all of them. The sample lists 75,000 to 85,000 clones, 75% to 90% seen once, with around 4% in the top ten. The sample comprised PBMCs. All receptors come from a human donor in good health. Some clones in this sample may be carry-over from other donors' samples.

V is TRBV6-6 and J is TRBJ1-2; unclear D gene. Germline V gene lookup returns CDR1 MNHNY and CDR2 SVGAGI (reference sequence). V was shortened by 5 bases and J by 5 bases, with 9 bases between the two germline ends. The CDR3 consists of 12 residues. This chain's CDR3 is CASSERVYGYTF. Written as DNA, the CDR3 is TGTGCCAGCAGTGAGAGGGTGTATGGCTACACCTTC.

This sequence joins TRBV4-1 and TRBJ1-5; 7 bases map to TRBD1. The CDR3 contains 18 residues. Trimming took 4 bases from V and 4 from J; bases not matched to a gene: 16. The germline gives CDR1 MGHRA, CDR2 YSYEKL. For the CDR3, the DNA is TGCGCCAGCAGCCCCCGAGGTGGTGGGACAGCCCTAAATCAGCCCCAGCATTTT. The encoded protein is CASSPRGGGTALNQPQHF.

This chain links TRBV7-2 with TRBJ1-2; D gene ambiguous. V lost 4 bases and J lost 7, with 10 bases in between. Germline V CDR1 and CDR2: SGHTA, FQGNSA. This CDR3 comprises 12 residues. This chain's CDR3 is CASSSSRGGYTF. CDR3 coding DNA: TGTGCCAGCAGCTCCAGCCGAGGTGGCTACACCTTC.

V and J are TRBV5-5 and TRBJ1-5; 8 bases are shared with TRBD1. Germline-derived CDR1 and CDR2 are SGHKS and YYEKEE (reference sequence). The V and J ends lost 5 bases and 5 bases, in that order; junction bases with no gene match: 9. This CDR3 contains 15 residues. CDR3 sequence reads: CASSTGTGDYQPQHF. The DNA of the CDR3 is TGTGCCAGCAGTACCGGGACAGGTGATTATCAGCCCCAGCATTTT.